This entry lists 32 T cell receptor beta chains sequenced from one sample in a study of shared clonotypes between healthy human individuals. Sequencing was performed with immunoSEQ multiplex PCR; in TCRdb, only in-frame clones are kept and a portion is missing. The table lists over 750,000 clones, 95% to 97% of them singletons, with roughly 0.23% in the top ten. As defined, naive CD8 cells were CD45RO-negative and positively selected for CCR7, with terminally differentiated effector memory CD45RA+ cells excluded. Sequencing input: naive CD8+ T cells sorted from blood. All receptors come from a man aged 30 to 45 in good health.

The J gene is TRBJ2-1, the V gene TRBV9; 8 positions agree with TRBD2. V lost 2 bases to trimming and J lost 5 bases; unmatched junction nucleotides: 6. Germline V gene sequence: CDR1 SGDLS, CDR2 YYNGEE. The CDR3 consists of 15 residues. The CDR3 loop is CASSVASGLNNEQFF. The CDR3 region has the DNA TGTGCCAGCAGCGTGGCTAGCGGGTTAAACAATGAGCAGTTCTTC.

This chain connects TRBV7-9 to TRBJ2-1; D is unresolved. V lost 5 bases and J 9 bases, leaving 17 bases between the germline ends. The CDR3 covers 14 residues. Germline CDR1 and CDR2: SEHNR and FQNEAQ (reference sequence). CDR3 nucleotide sequence: TGTGCCAGCAGCCTTAGATTAGAGCCAGGTGAGCAGTTCTTC. Translation gives CASSLRLEPGEQFF.

Comments on this clone: This sample includes further DNA sequences coding for the same CDR3. The V and J genes are TRBV5-6 and TRBJ2-7; 7 bases fit TRBD1. The CDR3 runs to 14 residues. CDR1 and CDR2 from the germline V gene are SGHDT and YYEEEE. V shed 0 bases, J shed 3 bases, and the junction held 3 bases outside the gene matches. CDR3 region: CASSLGQGVYEQYF. CDR3 bases: TGTGCCAGCAGCTTGGGACAGGGAGTCTACGAGCAGTACTTC.

V is TRBV4-3 and J is TRBJ2-3; D is uncertain. The CDR3 spans 12 residues. The germline V gene has CDR1 LGHNA and CDR2 YSLEER. Trimming shortened V by 0 bases and J by 5 bases, and 3 bases separated the two germline ends. Here the CDR3 reads CASSQEKDTQYF. As DNA, the CDR3 is TGCGCCAGCAGCCAAGAGAAAGATACGCAGTATTTT.

This chain links TRBV18 with TRBJ2-1; 7 nucleotides line up with TRBD1. J gave up 6 bases and V 4 bases, and 6 bases lay outside the gene matches. The CDR3 runs 14 residues. Germline loops: CDR1 KGHSH, CDR2 LQKENI. The CDR3 spells CASSLLDRPNEQFF. CDR3 DNA sequence: TGTGCCAGCTCACTTCTGGACAGGCCCAATGAGCAGTTCTTC.

The CDR3 sequence is CASSLTGGGAEQYF. The CDR3 DNA sequence: TGTGCCAGCAGCTTGACGGGAGGAGGGGCCGAGCAGTACTTC. This chain connects TRBV5-4 to TRBJ2-7; 7 bases line up with TRBD2. In germline, CDR1 is SGHNT, CDR2 YYREEE (reference sequence). The CDR3 runs 14 residues. V trimming: 1 base; J trimming: 6 bases; junction bases outside the gene matches: 7.

DNA for the CDR3: TGTGCCAGCAGTTTGCCCAGCGGGAGGCTTCAAGAGACCCAGTACTTC. The encoded protein is CASSLPSGRLQETQYF. The chain is built from TRBV28 and TRBJ2-5; TRBD2 matches at 9 bases. The CDR3 has 16 amino acids. From germline, CDR1 is MDHEN and CDR2 SYDVKM. V was clipped by 3 bases and J by 2 bases; unmatched bases: 7.

V is TRBV6-1 and J is TRBJ2-7, with a weak D call TRBD1 (6 bases). Trimming removed 5 bases at V and 2 bases at J, with 10 bases between. Germline CDR1 and CDR2: MNHNS and SASEGT. The CDR3 loop spans 13 amino acids. CDR3 protein: CASSQGQPYEQYF. In DNA form, the CDR3 reads TGTGCCAGCAGTCAAGGACAGCCCTACGAGCAGTACTTC.

The DNA of the CDR3 is TGTGCCAGCAGCCTAGGGACAAGCAATGAGCAGTTCTTC. Encoded protein: CASSLGTSNEQFF. The rearrangement joins TRBV5-6 to TRBJ2-1; a weak D match, TRBD1 (6 bases). This CDR3 is 13 amino acids long. Germline CDR1 SGHDT, CDR2 YYEEEE. V was pared by 4 bases and J by 6 bases, with 11 bases between.

V and J are TRBV27 and TRBJ1-2; D possibly corresponds to TRBD1 (5 bases). Trimming took 2 bases from V and 1 from J, leaving 8 bases between them. CDR3 length equals 14 residues. From germline, CDR1 is MNHEY and CDR2 SMNVEV (reference sequence). The DNA of the CDR3 is TGTGCCAGCAGTTTACAGGGATTTAACTATGGCTACACCTTC. The encoded protein is CASSLQGFNYGYTF.

The chain employs TRBV7-6 and TRBJ2-1; TRBD2 aligns across 13 bases. V gave up 1 base and J gave up 8 bases; unmatched junction bases: 5. The V gene's germline CDR1 is SGHVS and CDR2 FNYEAQ. The CDR3 runs 16 residues. The CDR3 loop reads CASSLVSGLAGDEQFF. For the CDR3, the DNA is TGTGCCAGCAGCTTAGTGTCCGGACTAGCGGGAGATGAGCAGTTCTTC.

The V gene is TRBV14, the J gene TRBJ2-1; 10 bases agree with TRBD2. The CDR3 is 14 amino acids. Germline V gives CDR1 SGHDN, CDR2 FVKESK. The junction had 7 bases not matched to a gene; V was cut back by 10 bases and J by 4 bases. The CDR3 loop is CATLVAGGYNEQFF. The CDR3 nucleotides read TGTGCCACGTTGGTAGCGGGAGGATACAATGAGCAGTTCTTC.

V usage is TRBV29-1 and J usage is TRBJ2-5; TRBD2 matches at 10 bases. The trim removed 4 bases at V and 3 bases at J, leaving 14 bases unmatched. CDR1 and CDR2 from the germline V gene are SQVTM and ANQGSEA. The CDR3 is made up of 17 amino acids. The CDR3: CSVVPSGSIAVEETQYF. CDR3 DNA: TGCAGCGTTGTCCCTAGCGGGAGTATCGCGGTGGAAGAGACCCAGTACTTC.

The chain links TRBV7-2 to TRBJ1-1, with D uncertain. From germline, CDR1 is SGHTA and CDR2 FQGNSA. The CDR3 runs 13 residues. As DNA, the CDR3 is TGTGTTTGTGGGCGGACGCCGAGCACTGAAGCTTTCTTT. This translates into CVCGRTPSTEAFF.

The chain combines TRBV7-9 with TRBJ2-7; D ambiguous. CDR3 length equals 15 residues. The germline V gene encodes CDR1 SEHNR and CDR2 FQNEAQ (reference sequence). Trimming took off 1 base at V and 0 bases at J, with 10 bases between the two ends. CDR3 nucleotide sequence: TGTGCCAGCAGCTTAGTGTTTGGGGACTCCTACGAGCAGTACTTC. Translated: CASSLVFGDSYEQYF.

This chain links TRBV13 with TRBJ2-5, with TRBD2 as a possible D gene (6 bases). CDR1 PRHDT and CDR2 FYEKMQ come from the germline V gene (reference sequence). This CDR3 comprises 16 residues. Trimming shortened V by 0 bases and J by 1 base, and 12 bases separated the two germline ends. The CDR3 nucleotides read TGTGCCAGCAGCTTAGGGTCGGGGGATGGCCAAGAGACCCAGTACTTC. This sequence encodes CASSLGSGDGQETQYF.

To note about this clone: Distinct nucleotide sequences in the sample also encode this CDR3. V is TRBV27 and J is TRBJ2-7; D is perhaps TRBD1 (5 bases). CDR3 size: 13 residues. Per the germline V gene, CDR1 is MNHEY and CDR2 is SMNVEV (reference sequence). Between the trimmed V and J ends, which lost 2 bases and 2 bases, there was a span of 7 bases. The CDR3 nucleotides read TGTGCCAGCAGTTTACGACAGACCTACGAGCAGTACTTC. Protein: CASSLRQTYEQYF.

The chain is built from TRBV25-1 and TRBJ1-2; the match to TRBD1 covers 7 bases. Germline V gene lookup returns CDR1 MGHDK and CDR2 SYGVNS. Unmatched junction bases numbered 8, after V lost 0 bases and J lost 7 bases. The CDR3 sequence is 15 residues long. The CDR3 sequence is CASSEYEGARLGYTF. The CDR3 region has the DNA TGTGCCAGCAGTGAATACGAGGGGGCGCGTCTTGGCTACACCTTC.

V and J are TRBV27 and TRBJ2-7; 10 positions match TRBD1. In germline, CDR1 is MNHEY, CDR2 SMNVEV (reference sequence). Trimming at V came to 8 bases and at J to 4 bases, leaving 8 bases not matched to a gene. The CDR3 runs 14 residues. CDR3 in amino acids: CASGSGTGAYEQYF. CDR3 nucleotides: TGTGCCAGCGGATCCGGGACAGGGGCTTACGAGCAGTACTTC.

V and J are TRBV6-5 and TRBJ1-5, with 8 positions matching TRBD1. This CDR3 region has 15 residues. Trimming removed 5 bases from V and 2 bases from J; junction bases left unmatched: 5. Germline V lookup: CDR1 MNHEY, CDR2 SVGAGI. The CDR3 loop is CASSRTGYGNQPQHF. CDR3 sequence (DNA): TGTGCCAGCAGTCGGACAGGGTATGGCAATCAGCCCCAGCATTTT.

The rearrangement joins TRBV4-1 to TRBJ2-3; D may be TRBD1 (6 bases). Germline V gene lookup returns CDR1 MGHRA and CDR2 YSYEKL. The CDR3 has 17 amino acids. V was pared by 0 bases and J by 4 bases, with 17 bases between. This CDR3 is CASSQDLAGVFPDTQYF. The CDR3 DNA follows: TGCGCCAGCAGCCAAGATTTGGCAGGGGTTTTTCCAGATACGCAGTATTTT.

The V and J genes are TRBV15 and TRBJ1-4, with 8 nucleotides matching TRBD1. The V gene's germline CDR1 is LNHNV and CDR2 YYDKDF (reference sequence). V dropped 2 bases and J dropped 5; count of bases not matched to a gene: 7. The CDR3 is 16 amino acids. This CDR3 is CATSRPDRGSNEKLFF. The CDR3 DNA sequence: TGTGCCACCAGCAGACCTGACAGGGGATCAAATGAAAAACTGTTTTTT.

This sequence joins TRBV28 and TRBJ2-7, with a tentative D call TRBD1 (6 bases). V was clipped by 5 bases and J by 3 bases, with 8 bases between them. The CDR3 is 12 residues long. Germline assignment: CDR1 MDHEN and CDR2 SYDVKM. CDR3 loop: CASSGDNYEQYF. CDR3 nucleotide sequence: TGTGCCAGCAGTGGGGACAACTACGAGCAGTACTTC.

This clone appeared a single time. The chain links TRBV7-2 to TRBJ2-1; 8 bases map to TRBD2. CDR3 length: 16 amino acids. V shed 4 bases, J shed 4 bases, and the junction held 9 bases outside the gene matches. Germline-derived CDR1 and CDR2 are SGHTA and FQGNSA. The CDR3 loop is CASSSKASGSYNEQFF. As DNA, the CDR3 is TGTGCCAGCAGCTCAAAGGCTAGCGGGTCGTACAATGAGCAGTTCTTC.

The chain is built from TRBV7-9 and TRBJ2-2, with unresolved D. CDR1 is SEHNR, CDR2 FQNEAQ, per germline (reference sequence). The V end was cut by 5 bases, the J end by 9 bases, with 13 bases between. The CDR3 covers 13 residues. This CDR3 reads CASSPGFERELFF. The CDR3 region has the DNA TGTGCCAGCAGCCCCGGATTTGAACGGGAGCTGTTTTTT. Full variable domain (remainder filled in from reference TRBV7-9 and TRBJ2-2): DTGVSQNPRHKITKRGQNVTFRCDPISEHNRLYWYRQTLGQGPEFLTYFQNEAQLEKSRLLSDRFSAERPKGSFSTLEIQRTEQGDSAMYLCASSPGFERELFFGEGSRLTVL.

V is TRBV5-5 and J is TRBJ2-5; 15 positions match TRBD2. Germline values: CDR1 SGHKS, CDR2 YYEKEE (reference sequence). The CDR3 extends over 17 amino acids. With V trimmed by 0 bases and J by 5 bases, 5 bases remained unmatched. As DNA, the CDR3 is TGTGCCAGCAGCTTGGGGACTAGCGGGAGGGCCCGGGAGACCCAGTACTTC. Protein product: CASSLGTSGRARETQYF. Based on the CDR3 plus reference TRBV5-5 and TRBJ2-5, the full variable domain is DAGVTQSPTHLIKTRGQQVTLRCSPISGHKSVSWYQQVLGQGPQFIFQYYEKEERGRGNFPDRFSARQFPNYSSELNVNALLLGDSALYLCASSLGTSGRARETQYFGPGTRLLVL.

The gene calls are TRBV9 and TRBJ2-1, with 11 nucleotides matching TRBD2. This CDR3 spans 15 amino acids. V was pared by 3 bases and J by 5 bases, with 4 bases of the junction left unmatched. Per the germline V gene, CDR1 is SGDLS and CDR2 is YYNGEE. This CDR3 reads CASSDGTSGDNEQFF. For the CDR3, the DNA is TGTGCCAGCAGCGACGGGACTAGCGGAGACAATGAGCAGTTCTTC.

The gene calls are TRBV7-6 and TRBJ2-5; D perhaps matches TRBD1 (6 bases). V lost 1 base, J lost 3 bases, and 6 bases lay in between. The CDR3 is 13 amino acids. Germline V lookup: CDR1 SGHVS, CDR2 FNYEAQ. The CDR3: CASSLDREETQYF. The DNA of the CDR3 is TGTGCCAGCAGCTTAGACAGGGAAGAGACCCAGTACTTC. The entire variable domain, with the rest obtained from reference TRBV7-6 and TRBJ2-5, is as follows: GAGVSQSPRYKVTKRGQDVALRCDPISGHVSLYWYRQALGQGPEFLTYFNYEAQQDKSGLPNDRFSAERPEGSISTLTIQRTEQRDSAMYRCASSLDREETQYFGPGTRLLVL.

The chain has TRBV7-9 and TRBJ2-7, with TRBD1 as a possible D gene (5 bases). Germline lookup yields CDR1 SEHNR and CDR2 FQNEAQ (reference sequence). This CDR3 contains 15 residues. V lost 4 bases and J lost 2, with 15 bases in between. DNA of the CDR3: TGTGCCAGCAGCTCCCCGGTTGGGGCCACCTACGAGCAGTACTTC. Residues: CASSSPVGATYEQYF.

The CDR3 protein is CASSQEQGTGNTIYF. CDR3 sequence (DNA): TGCGCCAGCAGCCAAGAACAGGGGACTGGAAACACCATATATTTT. This sequence joins TRBV4-1 and TRBJ1-3, with TRBD1 identical over 7 bases. CDR1 is MGHRA, CDR2 YSYEKL, per germline. After removal of 0 bases from V and 2 bases from J, the junction contained 1 base not matched to a gene. CDR3 size: 15 residues.

V and J are TRBV12-5 and TRBJ2-1; the D call may be TRBD1 or TRBD2 (5 bases each). From germline, CDR1 is LGHNT and CDR2 FRNRAP. V gave up 1 base and J gave up 4 bases, with 11 bases separating them. CDR3 length: 15 residues. The DNA of the CDR3 is TGTGCTAGTGGTTTGGCCGGGACGGAATACAATGAGCAGTTCTTC. It specifies CASGLAGTEYNEQFF.

This clone was observed a single time. Distinct nucleotide sequences in the sample also encode this CDR3. The rearrangement links TRBV29-1 to TRBJ2-1; D is unclear. CDR3 length equals 10 residues. V lost 6 bases, J lost 4 bases, and 4 bases lay in between. Germline CDR1 reads SQVTM; CDR2 reads ANQGSEA. The CDR3 region is CSVAYNEQFF. CDR3 bases: TGCAGCGTAGCTTACAATGAGCAGTTCTTC.